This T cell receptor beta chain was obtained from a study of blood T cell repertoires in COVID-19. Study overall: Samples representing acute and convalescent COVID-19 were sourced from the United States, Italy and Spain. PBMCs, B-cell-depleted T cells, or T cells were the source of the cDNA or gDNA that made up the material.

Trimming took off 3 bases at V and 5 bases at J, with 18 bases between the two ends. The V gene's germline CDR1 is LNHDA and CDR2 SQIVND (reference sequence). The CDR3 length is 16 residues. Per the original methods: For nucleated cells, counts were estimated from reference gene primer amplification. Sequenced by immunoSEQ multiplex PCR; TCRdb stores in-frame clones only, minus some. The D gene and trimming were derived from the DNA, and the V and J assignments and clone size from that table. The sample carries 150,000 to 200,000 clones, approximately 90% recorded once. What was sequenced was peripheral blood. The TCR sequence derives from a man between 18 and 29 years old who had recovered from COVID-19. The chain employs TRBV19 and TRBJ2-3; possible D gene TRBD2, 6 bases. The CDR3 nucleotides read TGTGCCAGTAGTATCCGTCGGGACTGGCAGCTAGATACGCAGTATTTT. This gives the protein CASSIRRDWQLDTQYF.